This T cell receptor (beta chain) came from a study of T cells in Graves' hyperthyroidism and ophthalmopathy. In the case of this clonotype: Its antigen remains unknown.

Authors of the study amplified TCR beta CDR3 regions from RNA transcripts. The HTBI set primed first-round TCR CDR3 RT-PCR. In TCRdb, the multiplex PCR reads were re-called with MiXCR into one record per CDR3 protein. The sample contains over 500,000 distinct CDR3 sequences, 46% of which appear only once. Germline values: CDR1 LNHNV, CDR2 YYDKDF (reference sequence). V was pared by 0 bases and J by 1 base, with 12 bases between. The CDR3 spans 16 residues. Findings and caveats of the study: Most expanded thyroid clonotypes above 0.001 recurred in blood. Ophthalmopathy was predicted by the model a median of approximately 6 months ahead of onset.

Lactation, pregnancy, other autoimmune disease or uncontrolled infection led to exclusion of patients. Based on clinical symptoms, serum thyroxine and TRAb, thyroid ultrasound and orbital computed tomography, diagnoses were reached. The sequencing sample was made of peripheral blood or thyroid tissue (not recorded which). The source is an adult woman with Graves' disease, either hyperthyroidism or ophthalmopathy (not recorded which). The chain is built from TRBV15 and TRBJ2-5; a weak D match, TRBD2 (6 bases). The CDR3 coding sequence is TGTGCCACCAGCAGAGATCCCTGGGGGGTCCAAGAGACCCAGTACTTC. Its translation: CATSRDPWGVQETQYF.